This T cell receptor beta chain was captured by sequencing in a study of cytomegalovirus exposure and HLA in healthy donors. Study results and caveats: Subsequent analysis of the 120 or so validation repertoires found a tendency for first-cohort TCR clusters to co-occur. In vitro testing confirmed a few CMV-associated chains as specific for CMV antigens. The study labeled 164 TCR beta chains cytomegalovirus-associated. With high specificity and sensitivity, the classifier reportedly diagnosed cytomegalovirus status.

The repertoire was sequenced with immunoSEQ multiplex PCR; TCRdb's copy has only in-frame clones and lacks some. This table holds roughly 150,000 clones, 85% to 90% found once. The CDR3 consists of 15 residues. Between the trimmed V and J ends, which lost 0 bases and 1 base, there was a span of 8 bases. Germline CDR1 WNHNN, CDR2 SYGVQD (reference sequence). With respect to this clone: The target antigen is unknown.

This chain uses TRBV10-1 with TRBJ2-3, with D perhaps TRBD1 (5 bases). Sequenced sample: PBMCs. This sequence originates from a woman aged 18-29 years in good health and CMV-seropositive. Here the CDR3 DNA reads TGCGCCAGCAGTGAGTCCGGACATCGCACAGATACGCAGTATTTT. Translation gives CASSESGHRTDTQYF.